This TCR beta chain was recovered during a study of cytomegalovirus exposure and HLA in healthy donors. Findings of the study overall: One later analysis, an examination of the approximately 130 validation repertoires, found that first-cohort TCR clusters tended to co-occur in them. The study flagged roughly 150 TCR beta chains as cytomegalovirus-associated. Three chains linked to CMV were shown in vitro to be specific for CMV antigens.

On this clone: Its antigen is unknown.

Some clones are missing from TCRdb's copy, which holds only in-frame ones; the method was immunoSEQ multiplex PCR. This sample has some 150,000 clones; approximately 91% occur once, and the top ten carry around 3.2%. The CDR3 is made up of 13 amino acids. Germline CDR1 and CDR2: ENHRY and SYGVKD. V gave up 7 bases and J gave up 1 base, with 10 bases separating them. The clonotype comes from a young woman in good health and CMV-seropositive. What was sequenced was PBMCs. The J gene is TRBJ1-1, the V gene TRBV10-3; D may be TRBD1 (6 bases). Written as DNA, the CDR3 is TGTGCCATCACGGGGGGCCCGAACACTGAAGCTTTCTTT. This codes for CAITGGPNTEAFF.